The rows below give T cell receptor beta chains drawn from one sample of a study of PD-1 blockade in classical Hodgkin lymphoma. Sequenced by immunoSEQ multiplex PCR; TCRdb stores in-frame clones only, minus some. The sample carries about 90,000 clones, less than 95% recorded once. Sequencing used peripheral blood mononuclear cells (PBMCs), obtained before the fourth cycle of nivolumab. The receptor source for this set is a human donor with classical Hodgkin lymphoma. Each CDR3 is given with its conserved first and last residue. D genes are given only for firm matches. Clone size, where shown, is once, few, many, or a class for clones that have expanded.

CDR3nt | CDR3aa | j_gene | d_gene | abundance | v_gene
TGTGCCAGCAGCGTAGGGGGACAGGTCACAGATACGCAGTATTTT | CASSVGGQVTDTQYF | TRBJ2-3 | TRBD1 | - | TRBV9
TGTGCTAGTGGTTTGGGCAGCCCAAACACCGGGGAGCTGTTTTTT | CASGLGSPNTGELFF | TRBJ2-2 | - | - | TRBV12-5
TGTGCCAGCAGCTTAGCGGACACGTCCTACGAGCAGTACTTC | CASSLADTSYEQYF | TRBJ2-7 | - | - | TRBV2
TGTGCCAGCAGTTACGACCTTTCGGAGGGCTACACCTTC | CASSYDLSEGYTF | TRBJ1-2 | - | - | TRBV6-6
TGTGCCAGCAGCTTTACGGGGGGCGCGTCCTTTTTT | CASSFTGGASFF | TRBJ2-2 | - | - | TRBV7-3
TGTGCCAGCAGAGGGAACAAACAAGAGACCCAGTACTTC | CASRGNKQETQYF | TRBJ2-5 | - | - | TRBV7-9
TGTGCCAGCAGCCCCTTGAGCGGGGGCTCCTACAATGAGCAGTTCTTC | CASSPLSGGSYNEQFF | TRBJ2-1 | TRBD2 | - | TRBV7-3
TGTGCCACCCGTAACCCGGGACACATCCCTTACGAGCAGTACTTC | CATRNPGHIPYEQYF | TRBJ2-7 | - | few | TRBV10-3
TGTGCCAGCAGCTCTTCTCGGGGATTGTCCTACGAGCAGTACTTC | CASSSSRGLSYEQYF | TRBJ2-7 | - | - | TRBV5-6
TGTGCCAGCAGCGACCGACTAGCGGGGGGTGGTCATACGCAGTATTTT | CASSDRLAGGGHTQYF | TRBJ2-3 | TRBD2 | once | TRBV7-2
TGTGCCAGCAGCTTAGGACAGGGCGGAGGGAACACTGAAGCTTTCTTT | CASSLGQGGGNTEAFF | TRBJ1-1 | TRBD1 | - | TRBV7-9
TGTGCCTGGAGTGTACGGACAGGGATAGGCGGCTACACCTTC | CAWSVRTGIGGYTF | TRBJ1-2 | TRBD1 | - | TRBV30
TGCGCCAGCAGTGAGGGCGCCAGTGGGAGTGATACGCAGTATTTT | CASSEGASGSDTQYF | TRBJ2-3 | - | - | TRBV10-1
TGTGCCATCAGCCCTAAAGGGACTAGCGGGACCTACGAGCAGTACTTC | CAISPKGTSGTYEQYF | TRBJ2-7 | TRBD2 | - | TRBV10-3
TGTGCCAGCAACGAACAGGCCGCATATAATTCACCCCTCCACTTT | CASNEQAAYNSPLHF | TRBJ1-6 | - | - | TRBV6-6
TGCGCCAGCAGCTTCCAGTCGAGTAGAGGGGGTCTCACAGATACGCAGTATTTT | CASSFQSSRGGLTDTQYF | TRBJ2-3 | - | - | TRBV4-3
TGTGCCAGCAGCCCCGGCGGACAGGGACATAATACGCAGTATTTT | CASSPGGQGHNTQYF | TRBJ2-3 | TRBD1 | - | TRBV11-2
TGTGCCAGCAGTTACTCGTGGACAGGGGATTTCTACGAGCAGTACTTC | CASSYSWTGDFYEQYF | TRBJ2-7 | TRBD1 | - | TRBV6-5
TGTGCCAGTAGTATAGAATCGGGGATCTCCTACGAGCAGTACTTC | CASSIESGISYEQYF | TRBJ2-7 | - | - | TRBV19
TGTGCCAGCAGCTTAATGAGCAATCAGCCCCAGCATTTT | CASSLMSNQPQHF | TRBJ1-5 | - | - | TRBV5-6
TGTGCCTACACGACAGGGAGCCCTGAAGCTTTCTTT | CAYTTGSPEAFF | TRBJ1-1 | TRBD1 | - | TRBV7-9
TGTGCCACCAGCAGAGATATCGCTTCACCCCTCCACTTT | CATSRDIASPLHF | TRBJ1-6 | - | - | TRBV15
TGTGCCAGCAGGACACAGGGTGGGGAAATTGAAGCTTTCTTT | CASRTQGGEIEAFF | TRBJ1-1 | - | - | TRBV13
TGTGCCAGCAGTTTCCACGGGACAGCCACCAGCAATCAGCCCCAGCATTTT | CASSFHGTATSNQPQHF | TRBJ1-5 | TRBD1 | - | TRBV27
TGCGCCAGCAGCCAAGCCGCCAGTAGCTCTGGGGCCAACGTCCTGACTTTC | CASSQAASSSGANVLTF | TRBJ2-6 | - | - | TRBV4-3
TGTGCCAGCAGCGTACTGTCCGGGTTCGGTAATTCACCCCTCCACTTT | CASSVLSGFGNSPLHF | TRBJ1-6 | - | - | TRBV9